The 12 T cell receptor beta chains listed next were all sequenced from one sample in a study of T cells after yellow fever vaccination. MiXCR was run by TCRdb on the 5' RACE reads, yielding one entry per CDR3 protein. The table has hundreds of thousands of distinct CDR3 sequences, 13% seen once. Material: PBMCs, obtained on the day of the yellow fever booster vaccination. Receptors were obtained from a man aged 30 to 39 who received the YFV17D yellow fever vaccine.

A few counts support this clonotype. The chain couples TRBV19 to TRBJ2-3; D is perhaps TRBD2 (5 bases). Looked up from germline, CDR1 is LNHDA and CDR2 is SQIVND (reference sequence). V shed 3 bases and J shed 4 bases, with 11 bases lying between them. The CDR3 is made up of 14 amino acids. The CDR3 here is CASSITSHADTQYF. As DNA, the CDR3 is TGTGCCAGTAGTATTACTAGTCATGCAGATACGCAGTATTTT.

V is TRBV11-1 and J is TRBJ2-3; D may match TRBD1 or TRBD2 (6 bases each). CDR3 size: 19 residues. V dropped 4 bases and J dropped 2 bases, with 25 bases sitting between them. Germline-derived CDR1 and CDR2 are SGHAT and FQDESV (reference sequence). The CDR3 coding sequence is TGTGCCAGCAGCTCTTATAGGAGGGACACCTCTAACCCCACAGATACGCAGTATTTT. As protein: CASSSYRRDTSNPTDTQYF.

This clonotype was seen more than once but under ten times. The chain uses TRBV27 and TRBJ2-7; 9 bases align to TRBD1. The trim removed 6 bases at V and 6 bases at J, leaving 12 bases unmatched. The CDR3 is 15 residues long. Germline CDR1 is MNHEY and CDR2 is SMNVEV (reference sequence). CDR3 sequence: CASRSSGTGHIEQYF. Here the CDR3 DNA reads TGTGCCAGCAGATCATCCGGGACAGGGCATATCGAGCAGTACTTC.

A few counts support this clonotype. The chain links TRBV7-8 to TRBJ2-7; the D gene is possibly TRBD1 (6 bases). The CDR3 contains 14 residues. V was clipped by 4 bases and J by 5 bases, with 15 bases between them. Germline V CDR1 and CDR2: SGHVS, FQNEAQ. The CDR3 reads CASSSADSLDEQYF. CDR3 coding DNA: TGTGCCAGCAGCTCGGCGGACAGTCTAGACGAGCAGTACTTC.

The chain is built from TRBV7-2 and TRBJ2-7, with TRBD2 matching 8 bases. The CDR3 has 14 residues. Trimming took 7 bases from V and 3 from J; bases not matched to a gene: 8. Germline CDR1 and CDR2: SGHTA and FQGNSA. The CDR3 nucleotides read TGTGCCAGCACTGAGACTAGCGCGTTCTACGAGCAGTACTTC. Encoded protein: CASTETSAFYEQYF.

This clonotype was counted between two and nine times. The V gene is TRBV29-1, the J gene TRBJ2-7; D is uncertain. V lost 5 bases to trimming and J lost 1 base, with 18 bases between them. The CDR3 runs to 15 residues. CDR1 and CDR2 (germline): SQVTM, ANQGSEA. The CDR3: CSVQDRKTASYEQYF. CDR3 nucleotide sequence: TGCAGCGTTCAGGATCGGAAAACGGCGTCCTACGAGCAGTACTTC.

This clonotype has just a few counts. V usage is TRBV29-1 and J usage is TRBJ2-2; 11 bases align to TRBD2. V lost 6 bases to trimming and J lost 1 base; unmatched junction nucleotides: 4. This CDR3 has 15 residues. Germline V gene data show CDR1 as SQVTM and CDR2 as ANQGSEA. This CDR3 is CSVLSGRGNTGELFF. The CDR3, as DNA: TGCAGCGTCCTTAGCGGGAGGGGGAACACCGGGGAGCTGTTTTTT.

This clonotype was picked up a small number of times. The chain employs TRBV5-6 and TRBJ2-5; tentatively, D is TRBD1 (7 bases). The CDR3 extends over 16 amino acids. Trimming cost V 4 bases and J 6 bases, with 22 bases left between them. Germline CDR1 reads SGHDT; CDR2 reads YYEEEE. CDR3 protein: CASSPPTGEAIQTQYF. The CDR3 nucleotides read TGTGCCAGCAGCCCTCCCACAGGGGAGGCCATCCAGACCCAGTACTTC.

This clonotype was recorded at least ten times. V usage is TRBV5-1 and J usage is TRBJ2-1; 7 bases align to TRBD2. Germline values: CDR1 SGHRS, CDR2 YFSETQ. Trimming at V came to 5 bases and at J to 3 bases, leaving 5 bases not matched to a gene. The CDR3 runs 14 residues. The CDR3 here is CASRLADDYNEQFF. CDR3 in DNA: TGCGCCAGCAGGCTAGCGGACGACTACAATGAGCAGTTCTTC. Variable domain in full (rest from reference TRBV5-1 and TRBJ2-1): KAGVTQTPRYLIKTRGQQVTLSCSPISGHRSVSWYQQTPGQGLQFLFEYFSETQRNKGNFPGRFSGRQFSNSRSEMNVSTLELGDSALYLCASRLADDYNEQFFGPGTRLTVL.

This clonotype has just a few counts. The rearrangement links TRBV5-6 to TRBJ1-5; a possible D gene is TRBD1 (6 bases). The germline gives CDR1 SGHDT, CDR2 YYEEEE. V lost 3 bases, J lost 4 bases, and 14 bases lay in between. The CDR3 length is 15 residues. The CDR3 DNA follows: TGTGCCAGCAGCTACCGGGGGGCAGTTAATCAGCCCCAGCATTTT. Protein: CASSYRGAVNQPQHF.

This clonotype was seen only a few times. The DNA for the CDR3 is TGCAGCGTTAGAGGGGGTTATTACGAGCAGTACTTC. Translated, it gives CSVRGGYYEQYF. The chain recombines TRBV29-1 with TRBJ2-7; D perhaps matches TRBD1 (6 bases). Trimming left V 5 bases short and J 4 bases short, with 12 bases between. The germline gives CDR1 SQVTM, CDR2 ANQGSEA. This CDR3 region has 12 residues.

The chain has TRBV20-1 and TRBJ2-1; D call uncertain. The CDR3 is made up of 12 amino acids. Germline values: CDR1 DFQATT, CDR2 SNEGSKA (reference sequence). V was cut by 0 bases and J by 8 bases, with 8 bases left in between. The CDR3 sequence is CSARESYYEQFF. The DNA of the CDR3 is TGCAGTGCTAGAGAAAGCTATTATGAGCAGTTCTTC.